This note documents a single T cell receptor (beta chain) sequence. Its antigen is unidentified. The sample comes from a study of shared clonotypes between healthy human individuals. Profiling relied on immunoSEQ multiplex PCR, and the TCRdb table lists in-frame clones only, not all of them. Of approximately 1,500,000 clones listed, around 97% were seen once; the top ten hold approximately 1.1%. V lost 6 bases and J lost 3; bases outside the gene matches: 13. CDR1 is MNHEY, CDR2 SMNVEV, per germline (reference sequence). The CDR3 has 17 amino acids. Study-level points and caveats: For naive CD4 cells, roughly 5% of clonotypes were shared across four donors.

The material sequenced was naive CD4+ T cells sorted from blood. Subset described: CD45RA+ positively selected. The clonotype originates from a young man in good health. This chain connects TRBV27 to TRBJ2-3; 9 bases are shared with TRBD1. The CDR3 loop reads CASSRDRARRGTDTQYF. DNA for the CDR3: TGTGCCAGCAGCCGGGACAGGGCAAGACGGGGGACAGATACGCAGTATTTT.